Each of the 15 T cell receptor beta chains below was sequenced from the same sample in a study of cytomegalovirus exposure and HLA in healthy donors. This PCR relied on a set of 60 Vbeta primers and 13 Jbeta primers. Here immunoSEQ multiplex PCR was the method, and the copy in TCRdb shows in-frame clones only, minus some. Of about 120,000 clones listed, over 65% are singletons. What was sequenced was PBMCs. Every receptor here comes from a man aged 25 to 40 in good health and CMV-seropositive.

The chain employs TRBV5-6 and TRBJ2-3; 15 nucleotides align to TRBD2. Germline CDR1 reads SGHDT; CDR2 reads YYEEEE. V dropped 6 bases and J dropped 8; count of bases not matched to a gene: 10. CDR3 length equals 16 residues. The CDR3 DNA is TGTGCCAGCAACCGATGGACTAGCGGGGGGGAAGGTACGCAGTATTTT. Translation: CASNRWTSGGEGTQYF.

The genes are TRBV19 and TRBJ1-2; D perhaps matches TRBD1 (6 bases). CDR3 size: 14 residues. CDR1 is LNHDA and CDR2 is SQIVND in the germline V gene (reference sequence). Trimming took off 5 bases at V and 3 bases at J, with 13 bases between the two ends. The CDR3 nucleotides are TGTGCCAGTAGTTGGGGGGGGCAGGACTATGGCTACACCTTC. The encoded protein is CASSWGGQDYGYTF.

The chain carries TRBV27 and TRBJ2-7; D uncertain. Germline V CDR1 and CDR2: MNHEY, SMNVEV (reference sequence). Deletions cut 5 bases from V and 0 bases from J, with 8 bases between. CDR3 length equals 13 residues. CDR3 sequence (DNA): TGTGCCAGCAGTGGCGGTAGCTCCTACGAGCAGTACTTC. It yields the protein CASSGGSSYEQYF.

This clone appeared a single time. V usage is TRBV11-2 and J usage is TRBJ2-2; tentatively, D is TRBD2 (5 bases). Germline V gene lookup returns CDR1 SGHAT and CDR2 FQNNGV. The CDR3 consists of 17 residues. The V end lost 5 bases, the J end lost 0 bases, and 16 bases lay between the germline ends. CDR3 loop: CASSQGGDWSNTGELFF. The DNA for the CDR3 is TGTGCCAGCAGCCAAGGAGGTGACTGGTCGAACACCGGGGAGCTGTTTTTT.

The gene calls are TRBV19 and TRBJ1-1, with D hard to call. In germline, CDR1 is LNHDA, CDR2 SQIVND (reference sequence). The CDR3 length is 15 residues. Trimming left V 5 bases short and J 10 bases short, with 23 bases between. Written as DNA, the CDR3 is TGTGCCAGTAGTCTCTTTGAGGATGATGTTTCGGGAGCTTTCTTT. It is translated as CASSLFEDDVSGAFF.

The chain links TRBV6-6 to TRBJ1-4, with 8 bases that match TRBD1. Germline V gene lookup returns CDR1 MNHNY and CDR2 SVGAGI (reference sequence). Trimming removed 2 bases from V and 8 bases from J; junction bases left unmatched: 4. The CDR3 loop spans 14 amino acids. CDR3 sequence reads: CASSYATGEEKLFF. For the CDR3, the DNA is TGTGCCAGCAGTTACGCGACAGGGGAGGAAAAACTGTTTTTT.

This clone has just one count. The chain employs TRBV7-6 and TRBJ1-1; no definite D call. CDR1 and CDR2 from the germline V gene are SGHVS and FNYEAQ. Trimming cost V 1 base and J 10 bases, with 13 bases left between them. The CDR3 runs 13 residues. For the CDR3, the DNA is TGTGCCAGCAGCTTAGTCCTCATACTCGGAGCTTTCTTT. Its protein product is CASSLVLILGAFF.

The chain recombines TRBV4-3 with TRBJ1-6; no reliable D call. V was cut by 1 base and J by 12 bases, with 19 bases left in between. Germline V gene lookup returns CDR1 LGHNA and CDR2 YSLEER. The CDR3 is made up of 16 amino acids. Here the CDR3 reads CASSQGELNYGRPLHF. The CDR3 region has the DNA TGCGCCAGCAGCCAAGGGGAGTTGAACTACGGTCGACCCCTCCACTTT.

This clone was detected once. This chain uses TRBV9 with TRBJ1-4; 10 positions match TRBD1. The J segment lost 8 bases and the V segment lost 3 bases, leaving 4 bases of the junction unmatched. The CDR3 length is 14 residues. The germline gives CDR1 SGDLS, CDR2 YYNGEE. CDR3 DNA: TGTGCCAGCAGCGAGGGACAGGGGAAAGAAAAACTGTTTTTT. The encoded protein is CASSEGQGKEKLFF.

The rearrangement uses TRBV5-6 and TRBJ1-2; D unresolved. The CDR3 consists of 13 residues. The V end lost 0 bases, the J end lost 4 bases, and 7 bases lay between the germline ends. Germline V lookup: CDR1 SGHDT, CDR2 YYEEEE. The CDR3, as DNA: TGTGCCAGCAGCTTGGACCGCGGCTATGGCTACACCTTC. This gives the protein CASSLDRGYGYTF. The whole variable domain, remainder taken from reference TRBV5-6 and TRBJ1-2, is DAGVTQSPTHLIKTRGQQVTLRCSPKSGHDTVSWYQQALGQGPQFIFQYYEEEERQRGNFPDRFSGHQFPNYSSELNVNALLLGDSALYLCASSLDRGYGYTFGSGTRLTVV.

The chain is built from TRBV2 and TRBJ2-7; no reliable D call. Between the trimmed V and J ends, which lost 4 bases and 5 bases, there was a span of 6 bases. The germline CDR1 and CDR2 sequences are SNHLY and FYNNEI. The CDR3 runs 11 residues. CDR3 DNA sequence: TGTGCCAGCAGTGCCTATGACGAGCAGTACTTC. Its protein is CASSAYDEQYF.

This clone was seen a single time. The chain employs TRBV7-9 and TRBJ1-1; D not resolved. Germline V gene data show CDR1 as SEHNR and CDR2 as FQNEAQ (reference sequence). The CDR3 sequence is 19 residues long. Trimming removed 4 bases at V and 0 bases at J, with 24 bases between. The CDR3 loop reads CASSSRPPGLNTLNTEAFF. The CDR3 coding sequence is TGTGCCAGCAGCTCCCGACCCCCAGGACTCAACACTTTGAACACTGAAGCTTTCTTT.

The chain carries TRBV28 and TRBJ2-7; 7 bases fit TRBD2. Germline values: CDR1 MDHEN, CDR2 SYDVKM. The CDR3 has 19 residues. Trimming cost V 4 bases and J 6 bases; bases outside gene matches: 24. In nucleotides, the CDR3 is TGTGCCAGCAGTTCATCCCTAAATTACGAGAACGGGGGGTCGATCGAGCAGTACTTC. Translating gives CASSSSLNYENGGSIEQYF. The whole variable domain, remainder taken from reference TRBV28 and TRBJ2-7, is DVKVTQSSRYLVKRTGEKVFLECVQDMDHENMFWYRQDPGLGLRLIYFSYDVKMKEKGDIPEGYSVSREKKERFSLILESASTNQTSMYLCASSSSLNYENGGSIEQYFGPGTRLTVT.

This clone showed up just a few times. A read error is the likely source, as a far larger clone sits one nucleotide away. The CDR3: CASSLEQGGDTQYF. The CDR3 DNA reads TGCGCCAGCAGCTTGGAGCAGGGTGGAGATACGCAGTATTTT. This sequence joins TRBV4-3 and TRBJ2-3; D is possibly TRBD1 (5 bases). The ends were cut back, 5 bases at V and 5 bases at J, with 14 bases in the middle. CDR3 length equals 14 residues. The V gene's germline CDR1 is LGHNA and CDR2 YSLEER.

The chain combines TRBV2 with TRBJ2-5; 9 nucleotides match TRBD2. The CDR3 has 15 amino acids. Germline-derived CDR1 and CDR2 are SNHLY and FYNNEI. V was clipped by 2 bases and J by 5 bases; unmatched bases: 6. The DNA for the CDR3 is TGTGCCAGCAGTGAATCAGCGGGGGGTGGGGAGACCCAGTACTTC. Its translation: CASSESAGGGETQYF. Full variable domain (remainder filled in from reference TRBV2 and TRBJ2-5): EPEVTQTPSHQVTQMGQEVILRCVPISNHLYFYWYRQILGQKVEFLVSFYNNEISEKSEIFDDQFSVERPDGSNFTLKIRSTKLEDSAMYFCASSESAGGGETQYFGPGTRLLVL.